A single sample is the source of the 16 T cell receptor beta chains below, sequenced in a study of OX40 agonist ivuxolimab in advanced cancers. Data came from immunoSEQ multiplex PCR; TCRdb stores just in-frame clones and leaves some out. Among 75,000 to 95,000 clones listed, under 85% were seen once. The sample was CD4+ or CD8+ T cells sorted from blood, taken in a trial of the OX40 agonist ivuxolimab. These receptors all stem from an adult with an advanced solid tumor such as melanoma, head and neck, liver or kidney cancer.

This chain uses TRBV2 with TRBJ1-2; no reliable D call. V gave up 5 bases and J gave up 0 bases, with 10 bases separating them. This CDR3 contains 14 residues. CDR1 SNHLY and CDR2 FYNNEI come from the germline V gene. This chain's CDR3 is CASSKQTTNYGYTF. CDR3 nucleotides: TGTGCCAGCAGTAAACAGACAACTAACTATGGCTACACCTTC.

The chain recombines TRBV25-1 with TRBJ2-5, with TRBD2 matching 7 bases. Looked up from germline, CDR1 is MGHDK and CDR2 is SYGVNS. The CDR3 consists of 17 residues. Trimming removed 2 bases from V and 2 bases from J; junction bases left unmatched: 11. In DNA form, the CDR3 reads TGTGCCAGCAGTGAACGGGGGGTGGACAAGTCACAAGAGACCCAGTACTTC. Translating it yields CASSERGVDKSQETQYF.

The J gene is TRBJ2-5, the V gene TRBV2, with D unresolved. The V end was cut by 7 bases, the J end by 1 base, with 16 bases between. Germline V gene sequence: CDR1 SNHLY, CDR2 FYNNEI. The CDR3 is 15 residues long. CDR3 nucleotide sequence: TGTGCCAGCATGACCGATCAGACCATCCAAGAGACCCAGTACTTC. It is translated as CASMTDQTIQETQYF. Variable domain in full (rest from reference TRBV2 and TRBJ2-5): EPEVTQTPSHQVTQMGQEVILRCVPISNHLYFYWYRQILGQKVEFLVSFYNNEISEKSEIFDDQFSVERPDGSNFTLKIRSTKLEDSAMYFCASMTDQTIQETQYFGPGTRLLVL.

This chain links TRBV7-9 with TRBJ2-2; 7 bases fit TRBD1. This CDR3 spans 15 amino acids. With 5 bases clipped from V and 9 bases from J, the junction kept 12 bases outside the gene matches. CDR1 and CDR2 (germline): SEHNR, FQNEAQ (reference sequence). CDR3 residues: CASSVTQTGSRELFF. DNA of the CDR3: TGTGCCAGCAGCGTAACCCAGACAGGGAGCCGGGAGCTGTTTTTT.

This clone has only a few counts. CDR3: CASSPSQGANSPLHF. The CDR3 coding sequence is TGTGCCAGCTCACCAAGTCAGGGGGCTAATTCACCCCTCCACTTT. The V gene is TRBV18, the J gene TRBJ1-6, with 8 bases aligning to TRBD1. V gave up 2 bases and J gave up 6 bases; unmatched junction bases: 3. CDR1 is KGHSH, CDR2 LQKENI, per germline. CDR3 length equals 15 residues.

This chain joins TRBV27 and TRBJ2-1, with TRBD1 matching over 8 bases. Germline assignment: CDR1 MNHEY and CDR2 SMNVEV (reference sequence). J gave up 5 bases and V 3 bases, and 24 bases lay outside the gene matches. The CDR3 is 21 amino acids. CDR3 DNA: TGTGCCAGCAGTTTGTCTATTCTGACAGGGGCGGACTCCAAGTTCCACAATGAGCAGTTCTTC. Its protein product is CASSLSILTGADSKFHNEQFF.

CDR3 nucleotides: TGTGCCAGCAGCTTAAGTGTTTTGGGGACAGATACGCAGTATTTT. This gives the protein CASSLSVLGTDTQYF. The J gene is TRBJ2-3, the V gene TRBV7-9; the D is unclear. V lost 2 bases and J lost 3, with 12 bases in between. CDR3 length: 15 amino acids. Germline V gene data show CDR1 as SEHNR and CDR2 as FQNEAQ (reference sequence).

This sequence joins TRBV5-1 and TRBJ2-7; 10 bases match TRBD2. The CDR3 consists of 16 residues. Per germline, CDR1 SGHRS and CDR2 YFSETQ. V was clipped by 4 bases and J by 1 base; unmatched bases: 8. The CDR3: CASSSVGLAASYEQYF. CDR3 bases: TGCGCCAGCAGCAGCGTAGGACTAGCGGCTTCCTACGAGCAGTACTTC.

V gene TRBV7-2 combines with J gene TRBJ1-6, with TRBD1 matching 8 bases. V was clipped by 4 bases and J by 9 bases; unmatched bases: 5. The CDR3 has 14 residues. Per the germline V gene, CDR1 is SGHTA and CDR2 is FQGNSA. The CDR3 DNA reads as TGTGCCAGCAGCTGGGACAGGATTTCTTCACCCCTCCACTTT. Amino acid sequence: CASSWDRISSPLHF.

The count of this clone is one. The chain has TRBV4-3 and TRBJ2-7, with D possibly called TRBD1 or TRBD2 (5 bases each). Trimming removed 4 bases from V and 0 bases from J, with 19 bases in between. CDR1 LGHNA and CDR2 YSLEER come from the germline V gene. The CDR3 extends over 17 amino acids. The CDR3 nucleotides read TGCGCCAGCAGCCTGACCACCCACGGGGCAGACTCCTACGAGCAGTACTTC. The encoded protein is CASSLTTHGADSYEQYF.

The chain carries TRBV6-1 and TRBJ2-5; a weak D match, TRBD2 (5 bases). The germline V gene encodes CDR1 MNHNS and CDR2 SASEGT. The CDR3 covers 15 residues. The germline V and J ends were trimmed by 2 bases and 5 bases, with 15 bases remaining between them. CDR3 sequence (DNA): TGTGCCAGCAGTGAACCCCGGACGGGAACGGAGACCCAGTACTTC. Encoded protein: CASSEPRTGTETQYF.

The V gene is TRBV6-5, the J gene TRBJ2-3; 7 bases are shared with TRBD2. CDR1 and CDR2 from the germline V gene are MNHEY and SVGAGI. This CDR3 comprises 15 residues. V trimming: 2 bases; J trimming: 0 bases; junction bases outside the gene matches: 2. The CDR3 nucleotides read TGTGCCAGCAGTTACGGGCGGGGGAGCACAGATACGCAGTATTTT. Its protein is CASSYGRGSTDTQYF.

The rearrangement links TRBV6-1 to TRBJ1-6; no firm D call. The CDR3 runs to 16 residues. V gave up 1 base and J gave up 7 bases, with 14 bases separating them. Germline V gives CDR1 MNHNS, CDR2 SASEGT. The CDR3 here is CASSEDSYTRNSPLHF. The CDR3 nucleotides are TGTGCCAGCAGTGAAGATTCTTATACCAGGAATTCACCCCTCCACTTT.

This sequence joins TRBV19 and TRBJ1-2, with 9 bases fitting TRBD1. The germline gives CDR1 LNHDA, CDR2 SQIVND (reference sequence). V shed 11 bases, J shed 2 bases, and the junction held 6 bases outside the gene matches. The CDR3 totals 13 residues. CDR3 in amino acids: CASTGTGNYGYTF. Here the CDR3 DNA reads TGTGCCTCCACCGGGACAGGGAACTATGGCTACACCTTC.

CDR3 protein: CASSLERTQNTEAFF. The CDR3 nucleotides are TGCGCCAGCAGCTTGGAGCGGACACAGAACACTGAAGCTTTCTTT. The chain joins TRBV5-1 to TRBJ1-1; weak D call: TRBD1 (5 bases). V was pared by 0 bases and J by 1 base, with 10 bases between. From germline, CDR1 is SGHRS and CDR2 YFSETQ. This CDR3 is 15 amino acids long.

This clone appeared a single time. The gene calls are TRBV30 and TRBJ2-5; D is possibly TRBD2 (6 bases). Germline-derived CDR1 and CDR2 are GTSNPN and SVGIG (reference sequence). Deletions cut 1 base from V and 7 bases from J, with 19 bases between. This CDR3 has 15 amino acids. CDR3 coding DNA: TGTGCCTGGAGTGGTGGTAGCGGTACGATCGGGACCCAGTACTTC. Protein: CAWSGGSGTIGTQYF. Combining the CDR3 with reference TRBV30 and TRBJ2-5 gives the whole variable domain SQTIHQWPATLVQPVGSPLSLECTVEGTSNPNLYWYRQAAGRGLQLLFYSVGIGQISSEVPQNLSASRPQDRQFILSSKKLLLSDSGFYLCAWSGGSGTIGTQYFGPGTRLLVL.